Listed below are T cell receptor beta chains from one sample, sequenced in a study of blood T cell repertoires in COVID-19. Here immunoSEQ multiplex PCR was the method, and the copy in TCRdb shows in-frame clones only, minus some. Seen here are 150,000 to 200,000 clones, approximately 82% observed once, and the top ten hold roughly 20%. Sequenced: peripheral blood. These TCRs come from a woman older than 75 with acute or convalescent COVID-19. Each CDR3 is given with its conserved first and last residue. The order of the fields is V gene, J gene, CDR3 protein.

V: TRBV5-4; J: TRBJ2-1; CDR3: CASSRREGSYNEQFF
V: TRBV19; J: TRBJ2-7; CDR3: CASSIFPALTGQYF
V: TRBV2; J: TRBJ2-1; CDR3: CASKVTRLTLNEQFF
V: TRBV6-5; J: TRBJ2-3; CDR3: CASSYWEGGTDTQYF
V: TRBV11-2; J: TRBJ2-5; CDR3: CASRSSTGPTQETQYF
V: TRBV5-1; J: TRBJ1-2; CDR3: CASSPGQNYGYTF
V: TRBV6-5; J: TRBJ1-3; CDR3: CASSFRGAWSGNTIYF
V: TRBV4-3; J: TRBJ1-6; CDR3: CASSQEGQRNSPLHF
V: TRBV4-1; J: TRBJ2-1; CDR3: CASSRGQGYNEQFF
V: TRBV20-1; J: TRBJ2-7; CDR3: CSASRGRSFEQYF
V: TRBV3-1/TRBV3-2; J: TRBJ1-6; CDR3: CASSPGQPDSPLHF
V: TRBV18; J: TRBJ2-3; CDR3: CASSPRTSGSSDTQYF
V: TRBV6-5; J: TRBJ2-6; CDR3: CASSYGSVANVLTF
V: TRBV5-1; J: TRBJ1-1; CDR3: CASSPGGQANTEAFF
V: TRBV2; J: TRBJ2-1; CDR3: CASSFRGGRGDEQFF
V: TRBV5-1; J: TRBJ2-1; CDR3: CASSDLAGGPNEQFF
V: TRBV10-3; J: TRBJ2-7; CDR3: CAISESYRGSGEQYF
V: TRBV7-2; J: TRBJ1-1; CDR3: CASSTGQGFEAFF
V: TRBV5-1; J: TRBJ1-5; CDR3: CASSLDRDQPQHF
V: TRBV6-6; J: TRBJ2-1; CDR3: CASSPRNEQFF
V: TRBV2; J: TRBJ1-1; CDR3: CASSERRGRNTEAFF
V: TRBV18; J: TRBJ2-7; CDR3: CASSVSGSGVEQYF
V: TRBV6-5; J: TRBJ2-4; CDR3: CASARDRVTNIQYF
V: TRBV10-3; J: TRBJ2-3; CDR3: CAISQGPETDTQYF
V: TRBV4-1; J: TRBJ2-1; CDR3: CASSQAISGRNEQFF
V: TRBV9; J: TRBJ2-1; CDR3: CASSHTSGSYNEQFF
V: TRBV2; J: TRBJ2-7; CDR3: CANTGGLSYEQYF
V: TRBV11-2; J: TRBJ1-3; CDR3: CASSSTGGRSRGNTIYF
V: TRBV6-5; J: TRBJ1-1; CDR3: CASSRDTSNTEAFF
V: TRBV3-1/TRBV3-2; J: TRBJ1-2; CDR3: CASSPGVGSLTF
V: TRBV10-3; J: TRBJ1-4; CDR3: CAISETGRMEKLFF
V: TRBV19; J: TRBJ2-3; CDR3: CASKLAGVSDTQYF
V: TRBV5-1; J: TRBJ2-3; CDR3: CASSDSGSGTDTQYF
V: TRBV7-2; J: TRBJ2-6; CDR3: CASSRNRDPGANVLTF
V: TRBV19; J: TRBJ2-7; CDR3: CASSFTGGREQYF
V: TRBV18; J: TRBJ2-1; CDR3: CASSPPTGAGELNEQFF
V: TRBV30; J: TRBJ1-1; CDR3: CAWSVRPSGRRNTEAFF
V: TRBV19; J: TRBJ2-1; CDR3: CASSIVGLAGGPNEQFF
V: TRBV10-1; J: TRBJ2-7; CDR3: CASPSGGGRSSYEQYF
V: TRBV28; J: TRBJ1-2; CDR3: CASSPGGHGYTF
V: TRBV5-1; J: TRBJ2-5; CDR3: CASSFGLAGGTLQETQYF
V: TRBV4-1; J: TRBJ1-4; CDR3: CASSRGQGLANEKLFF
V: TRBV15; J: TRBJ1-2; CDR3: CATSRMGDSYGYTF
V: TRBV5-6; J: TRBJ1-2; CDR3: CASSPRRGIGYTF
V: TRBV19; J: TRBJ1-1; CDR3: CASIRTGQGNTEAFF
V: TRBV10-3; J: TRBJ2-7; CDR3: CAINRGAGGREQYF
V: TRBV5-1; J: TRBJ2-1; CDR3: CASSFRLAGAGGEQFF
V: TRBV12-3/TRBV12-4; J: TRBJ1-1; CDR3: CASRYTENTEAFF
V: TRBV7-2; J: TRBJ1-5; CDR3: CASSLQDRGGQPQHF
V: TRBV20-1; J: TRBJ2-3; CDR3: CSPLATDTQYF
V: TRBV19; J: TRBJ2-3; CDR3: CASSPYSDTQYF
V: TRBV19; J: TRBJ2-7; CDR3: CASSIAGGPREQYF
V: TRBV6-2/TRBV6-3; J: TRBJ2-4; CDR3: CASSFRHLAKNIQYF
V: TRBV19; J: TRBJ2-7; CDR3: CASRYQSGYEQYF
V: TRBV4-1; J: TRBJ1-2; CDR3: CASSQVGQSYGYTF